Listed below are T cell receptor beta chains from one sample, sequenced in a study of blood T cell repertoires in COVID-19. Assay used: immunoSEQ multiplex PCR; TCRdb lists only in-frame clones, some missing. The sample lists about 160,000 clones, approximately 79% occurring once. Sequencing input: PBMCs or T cells enriched from blood (not recorded which). The receptors here all came from a man over 45 who had recovered from COVID-19. Each CDR3 is given with its conserved first and last residue. Fields, in order: J gene, D gene, V gene, clone size, CDR3 DNA, CDR3 protein. The D gene is left open where the match is weak. Part of the rows lack a size; the others show once, few, many or a class for expanded clones.

j_call: TRBJ2-7; d_call: .; v_call: TRBV18; clone_size: .; cdr3_nt: TGTGCCAGCTCACCACCGGGCCTAAACGCCTACGAGCAGTACTTC; cdr3_aa: CASSPPGLNAYEQYF
j_call: TRBJ2-2; d_call: TRBD1; v_call: TRBV5-4; clone_size: .; cdr3_nt: TGTGCCAGCAGCCCCCCCCGACAGGGGGCGAACACCGGGGAGCTGTTTTTT; cdr3_aa: CASSPPRQGANTGELFF
j_call: TRBJ1-4; d_call: TRBD1; v_call: TRBV6-5; clone_size: .; cdr3_nt: TGTGCCAGCAGTCCCGGCCGGGACAGGGGTGAAAAACTGTTTTTT; cdr3_aa: CASSPGRDRGEKLFF
j_call: TRBJ2-2; d_call: TRBD2; v_call: TRBV7-9; clone_size: .; cdr3_nt: TGTGCCAGCAGCCCCCGACTAGCGGGGGGGGTCACCGGGGAGCTGTTTTTT; cdr3_aa: CASSPRLAGGVTGELFF
j_call: TRBJ1-2; d_call: TRBD1; v_call: TRBV7-9; clone_size: few; cdr3_nt: TGTGCCAGCAGGCCCGGGACAGGGAACTATGGCTACACCTTC; cdr3_aa: CASRPGTGNYGYTF
j_call: TRBJ2-7; d_call: .; v_call: TRBV13; clone_size: .; cdr3_nt: TGTGCCAGCAGCACACAACAGGGATACGAGCAGTACTTC; cdr3_aa: CASSTQQGYEQYF
j_call: TRBJ2-4; d_call: TRBD2; v_call: TRBV11-3; clone_size: many; cdr3_nt: TGTGCCAGCAGCTTAGATGCGGGGGGCTTAGCCAAAAACATTCAGTACTTC; cdr3_aa: CASSLDAGGLAKNIQYF
j_call: TRBJ1-1; d_call: .; v_call: TRBV4-3; clone_size: .; cdr3_nt: TGCGCCAGCAGCCTAACAGGTTCGATGAACACTGAAGCTTTCTTT; cdr3_aa: CASSLTGSMNTEAFF
j_call: TRBJ2-5; d_call: TRBD2; v_call: TRBV11-3; clone_size: once; cdr3_nt: TGTGCCAGCAGCCCAGGGCTAGCGGGGGGCCAAGAGACCCAGTACTTC; cdr3_aa: CASSPGLAGGQETQYF
j_call: TRBJ1-2; d_call: .; v_call: TRBV5-4; clone_size: .; cdr3_nt: TGTGCCAGCAGCTTAGGGGGGGGTCTGGACTATGGCTACACCTTC; cdr3_aa: CASSLGGGLDYGYTF
j_call: TRBJ1-2; d_call: .; v_call: TRBV7-2; clone_size: .; cdr3_nt: TGTGCCAGCAGCTTAGGGGCACAGGGTGGCTACACCTTC; cdr3_aa: CASSLGAQGGYTF
j_call: TRBJ2-5; d_call: .; v_call: TRBV5-5; clone_size: .; cdr3_nt: TGTGCCAGCAGCTTGTGGCAAAGAGAGACCCAGTACTTC; cdr3_aa: CASSLWQRETQYF
j_call: TRBJ2-7; d_call: TRBD1; v_call: TRBV5-1; clone_size: .; cdr3_nt: TGCGCCAGCAGCTTTGGGCAGGGGGCGAATTACGAGCAGTACTTC; cdr3_aa: CASSFGQGANYEQYF
j_call: TRBJ2-7; d_call: .; v_call: TRBV2; clone_size: once; cdr3_nt: TGTGCCAGCAGTGAACTCCCCGCCAGCTCCTACGAGCAGTACTTC; cdr3_aa: CASSELPASSYEQYF
j_call: TRBJ2-5; d_call: .; v_call: TRBV6-2/TRBV6-3; clone_size: .; cdr3_nt: TGTGCCAGCAGTTACTTTCTGGGGAGAAGTGGGGAAGAGACCCAGTACTTC; cdr3_aa: CASSYFLGRSGEETQYF
j_call: TRBJ2-7; d_call: .; v_call: TRBV25-1; clone_size: .; cdr3_nt: TGTGCCAGCGGAGAGTCCTACGAGCAGTACTTC; cdr3_aa: CASGESYEQYF
j_call: TRBJ1-6; d_call: .; v_call: TRBV4-2; clone_size: .; cdr3_nt: TGTGCCAGCAGCCCCGACGAACCGGGACTTTGGTCACCCCTCCACTTT; cdr3_aa: CASSPDEPGLWSPLHF
j_call: TRBJ1-5; d_call: TRBD1; v_call: TRBV6-2/TRBV6-3; clone_size: .; cdr3_nt: TGTGCCAGCAGTTACTGGACAGGGATCAATCAGCCCCAGCATTTT; cdr3_aa: CASSYWTGINQPQHF
j_call: TRBJ1-1; d_call: .; v_call: TRBV29-1; clone_size: .; cdr3_nt: TGCAGCGTCAAAACCACGAGACAGGATGGCACTGAAGCTTTCTTT; cdr3_aa: CSVKTTRQDGTEAFF
j_call: TRBJ2-7; d_call: .; v_call: TRBV6-2/TRBV6-3; clone_size: .; cdr3_nt: TGTGCCAGCAGTTACTTCCAAGCCTTCGAGCAGTACTTC; cdr3_aa: CASSYFQAFEQYF
j_call: TRBJ2-7; d_call: .; v_call: TRBV24-1; clone_size: .; cdr3_nt: TGTGCCACCAGTGGTAAGGGGGGGTACGAGCAGTACTTC; cdr3_aa: CATSGKGGYEQYF
j_call: TRBJ1-1; d_call: .; v_call: TRBV12-3/TRBV12-4; clone_size: .; cdr3_nt: TGTGCCAGCAGTGTCGTGGGGAGAGCTTTCTTT; cdr3_aa: CASSVVGRAFF
j_call: TRBJ1-1; d_call: .; v_call: TRBV6-5; clone_size: .; cdr3_nt: TGTGCCAGCAGTTTACAGGGTTCGAACACTGAAGCTTTCTTT; cdr3_aa: CASSLQGSNTEAFF
j_call: TRBJ1-5; d_call: .; v_call: TRBV7-2; clone_size: once; cdr3_nt: TGTGCCAGCAGCTTAACGGGATGGCAGCCCCAGCATTTT; cdr3_aa: CASSLTGWQPQHF
j_call: TRBJ2-7; d_call: .; v_call: TRBV18; clone_size: once; cdr3_nt: TGTGCCAGCTCACCACGACAGGAGTCCTACGAGCAGTACTTC; cdr3_aa: CASSPRQESYEQYF
j_call: TRBJ2-5; d_call: TRBD1; v_call: TRBV7-2; clone_size: .; cdr3_nt: TGTGCCTCCTCAGGGGCAGGGGGCAGTGAGACCCAGTACTTC; cdr3_aa: CASSGAGGSETQYF